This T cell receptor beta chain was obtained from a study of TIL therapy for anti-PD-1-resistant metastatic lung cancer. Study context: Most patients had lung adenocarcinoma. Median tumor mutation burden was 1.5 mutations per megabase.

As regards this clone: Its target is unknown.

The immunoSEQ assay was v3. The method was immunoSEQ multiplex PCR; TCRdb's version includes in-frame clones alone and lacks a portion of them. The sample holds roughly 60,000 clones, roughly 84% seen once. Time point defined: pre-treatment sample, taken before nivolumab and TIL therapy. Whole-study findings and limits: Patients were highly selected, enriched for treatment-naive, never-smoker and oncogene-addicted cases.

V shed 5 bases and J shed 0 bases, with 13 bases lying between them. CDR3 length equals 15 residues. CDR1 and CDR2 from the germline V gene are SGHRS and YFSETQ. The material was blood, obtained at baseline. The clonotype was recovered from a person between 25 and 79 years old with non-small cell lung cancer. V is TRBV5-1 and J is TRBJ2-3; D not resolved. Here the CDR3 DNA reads TGCGCCAGCAGATCATCACAGCCTAGCACAGATACGCAGTATTTT. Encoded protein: CASRSSQPSTDTQYF.